This paragraph reports one TCR beta chain. The antigen it binds to is not known. Base quality data are lacking; no much larger clone is found one base away. This sample was taken from a study of tumor T cells in aggressive B-cell lymphoma (dated by TCRdb to the late 2010s). Library construction relied on the immunoSEQ multiplex PCR assay. What TCRdb holds here is the immuneACCESS table cut down to in-frame rearrangements. Part of the clones is not present; checked against another copy, under half of the missing clones reflect an unresolved V gene, and the others are unexplained. The sample yields approximately 2,000 clones; about 90% were counted once. The ten biggest clones cover less than 20% of the sample. In the germline V gene, CDR1 corresponds to SGHRS and CDR2 to YFSETQ. V is pared back by 4 bases and J by 4 bases, with 15 bases lying between the germline termini. The CDR3, from cysteine to phenylalanine, totals 15 residues. Here the CDR3 DNA is all that survives: 45 bases in frame from base 1.

This TCR derives from an adult with diffuse large B cell lymphoma. In this chain, TRBV5-1 is recombined with TRBJ1-3; TRBD1 might be the D gene, on 5 matching bases. What was sequenced was tumor tissue. The nucleotides are TGCGCCAGCAGCCAGGCCGTAGGACAAGGAAACACCATATATTTT. Its amino acids are CASSQAVGQGNTIYF.